This T cell receptor (beta chain) derives from a study of T cells in localized non-small cell lung cancer. This CDR3 is 13 amino acids long. CDR1 is MDHEN and CDR2 is SYDVKM in the germline V gene. The V gene lost 7 bases and the J gene lost 1 base, with 10 bases spanning the gap. Produced via immunoSEQ multiplex PCR; TCRdb's table is partial and in-frame only. The data hold about a thousand clones, with over 20% observed a single time. Lacking atypia, the adjacent lung had been sampled at least 2 cm away from the tumor margin. General study results and limits: Median around 60 top-100 tumor clones were shared with paired adjacent lung.

This clone occurred a few times. As yet, its antigen is unknown. The source is a woman between 40 and 69 years old with stage III lung adenocarcinoma. The material sequenced was normal lung tissue next to the tumor, taken before any cancer treatment. This chain uses TRBV28 with TRBJ1-1; no clear D. CDR3 DNA: TGTGCCAGCAAGTGGGAGCGGAACACTGAAGCTTTCTTT. The encoded protein is CASKWERNTEAFF. Looking up the rest from reference TRBV28 and TRBJ1-1 gives the full variable domain: DVKVTQSSRYLVKRTGEKVFLECVQDMDHENMFWYRQDPGLGLRLIYFSYDVKMKEKGDIPEGYSVSREKKERFSLILESASTNQTSMYLCASKWERNTEAFFGQGTRLTVV.